This T cell receptor (beta chain) was recorded in a study of breast tumors, draining lymph nodes, adjacent tissues (dated by TCRdb to about 2016). Context from the whole study: TCR beta repertoires were compared across tumor, adjacent nontumor tissue and axillary lymph nodes obtained from breast cancer patients. In human breast cancer, the study set out to evaluate how tumor, surrounding tissue and draining lymph node repertoires relate to one another and whether T cells may move between these sites. On the study overall, not on this receptor specifically: T-cell repertoire diversity in tumors was found to be lower than in lymph nodes but higher than in nontumor tissue, and preferential V and J gene usage was observed. Tumor and nontumor tissue repertoires were found to be significantly more similar in luminal-like than in basal-like breast cancer. Rather than being directly demonstrated, the conclusion that tumor T cells originate in lymph nodes was presented as consistent with a hypothesis. The data were judged consistent with most tumor T cells deriving from the lymph node and then expanding within tumor tissue.

Based on the germline V gene, the CDR1 and CDR2 sequences are SGHVS and FQNEAQ. CDR3 length: 14 amino acids, cysteine to phenylalanine. CDR3 DNA only is kept here, 42 bases in frame from base 1. A distance of 15 bases separates the germline ends of V and J, which lose 4 bases and 8 bases respectively. The sequencer was an Illumina HiSeq 2000. TCR beta chain libraries were generated by multiplex PCR amplification. The amplified TCR beta chain products were analyzed by high-throughput sequencing. TCRdb applied fastp at Q25 and MiXCR to the public reads, then kept only in-frame beta chains. Each record represents a unique CDR3 protein, reported with the most common genes and DNA among its rows. Across this sample there are about 35,000 distinct CDR3 sequences, with over 30% seen only once. Roughly 11% of the sample belongs to the ten largest clones. About this clonotype: Which antigen it targets is not known. The sample holds no much larger clone one base away, and base qualities are not on file.

Specimen: breast tumor tissue. The chain joins TRBV7-8 to TRBJ2-1; the D gene is not confidently resolved. The source is a female donor with breast cancer. Some clones in this sample may be carry-over from other donors' samples. CDR3 region: CASSSRRAGDEQFF. The sequenced DNA is TGTGCCAGCAGCTCCAGAAGGGCTGGCGATGAGCAGTTCTTC.